This T cell receptor beta chain was observed in a study of OX40 agonist ivuxolimab in advanced cancers. Whole-study context: With a range of roughly 20 to 80, age averaged approximately 64 years, and about 80% were male.

Germline V gene sequence: CDR1 LNHNV, CDR2 YYDKDF (reference sequence). V was clipped by 3 bases and J by 3 bases, with 18 bases between them. This CDR3 is built from 16 residues. Some clones are missing from TCRdb's copy, which holds only in-frame ones; the method was immunoSEQ multiplex PCR. The table has some 94,000 clones, more than 90% seen once. The receptor's source is an adult with an advanced solid tumor such as melanoma, head and neck, liver or kidney cancer. This chain connects TRBV15 to TRBJ2-7, with D maybe TRBD1 (6 bases). The input for sequencing was CD4+ or CD8+ T cells sorted from blood, taken in a trial of the OX40 agonist ivuxolimab. CDR3 in amino acids: CATSSYSQGPNYEQYF. CDR3 coding DNA: TGTGCCACCAGCAGTTATTCACAGGGCCCAAACTACGAGCAGTACTTC.